The next 3 T cell receptor beta chains were all read from a single sample in a study of blood T cell repertoires in COVID-19. The assay was immunoSEQ multiplex PCR, and TCRdb's table has in-frame clones only and misses some. The sample has around 240,000 clones; approximately 84% are singletons. Specimen: peripheral blood. The receptors here all came from an elderly woman with acute or convalescent COVID-19.

This clone has only one observation. J is TRBJ1-6 and V is TRBV6-5, with TRBD1 matching 9 bases. This CDR3 contains 15 residues. CDR1 and CDR2 (germline): MNHEY, SVGAGI. With V trimmed by 6 bases and J by 9 bases, 9 bases remained unmatched. CDR3 sequence (DNA): TGTGCCAGCAGCGCAGACAGGGGGATCAGTTCACCCCTCCACTTT. Its protein product is CASSADRGISSPLHF.

This sequence joins TRBV4-1 and TRBJ1-1, with TRBD1 identical over 11 bases. The CDR3 sequence is 15 residues long. Germline V lookup: CDR1 MGHRA, CDR2 YSYEKL. Germline trimming cut 1 base from V and 5 bases from J; bases unmatched to any gene: 3. In DNA form, the CDR3 reads TGCGCCAGCAGCCAAGGGGGACAGGGGGTTACTGAAGCTTTCTTT. As protein: CASSQGGQGVTEAFF.

Turning to this clone: This sample also contains other DNA sequences that code for the same CDR3. The chain has TRBV28 and TRBJ1-6, with TRBD1 identical over 10 bases. Germline V gene lookup returns CDR1 MDHEN and CDR2 SYDVKM. V trimming: 6 bases; J trimming: 7 bases; junction bases outside the gene matches: 3. This CDR3 region has 14 residues. CDR3 nucleotide sequence: TGTGCCAGCAGCCCGGGACAGGGGAATTCACCCCTCCACTTT. Protein sequence: CASSPGQGNSPLHF.